Sequencing of this T cell receptor (beta chain) was carried out in a study of Graves' ophthalmopathy and Graves' hyperthyroidism. Diagnosis was based on clinical symptoms, serum thyroxine, TRAb, thyroid ultrasound and orbital computed tomography. The V gene's germline CDR1 is LNHNV and CDR2 YYDKDF (reference sequence). The CDR3 consists of 16 residues. With 3 bases clipped from V and 3 bases from J, the junction kept 8 bases outside the gene matches. Amplification from RNA transcripts yielded the TCR beta CDR3 regions. An initial RT-PCR round employing HTBI primers preceded a second-round multiplex PCR. TCRdb passed the multiplex PCR reads through MiXCR, listing each CDR3 protein once. The repertoire holds approximately 1.2 million distinct CDR3 sequences, with roughly 35% as singletons.

This clonotype originated in an adult man with Graves' hyperthyroidism. The sequenced sample was peripheral blood or thyroid tissue (not recorded which). The chain joins TRBV15 to TRBJ1-5; 7 bases line up with TRBD1. The CDR3 spells CATSSSKGQNNQPQHF. DNA of the CDR3: TGTGCCACCAGCAGTTCTAAGGGACAGAACAATCAGCCCCAGCATTTT.